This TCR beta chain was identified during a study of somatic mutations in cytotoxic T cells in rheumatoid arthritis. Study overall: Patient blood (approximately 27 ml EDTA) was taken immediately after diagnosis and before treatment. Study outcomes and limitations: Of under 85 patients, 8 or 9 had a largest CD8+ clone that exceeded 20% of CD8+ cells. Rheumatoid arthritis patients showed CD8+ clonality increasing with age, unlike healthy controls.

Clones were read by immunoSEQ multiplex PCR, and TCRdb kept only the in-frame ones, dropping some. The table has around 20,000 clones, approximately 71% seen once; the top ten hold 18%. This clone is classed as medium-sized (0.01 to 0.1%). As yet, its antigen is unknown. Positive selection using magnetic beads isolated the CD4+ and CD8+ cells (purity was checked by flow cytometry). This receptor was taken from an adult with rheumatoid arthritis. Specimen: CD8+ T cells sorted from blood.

CDR3: CASSETGESPLHF. In DNA form, the CDR3 reads TGTGCCAGCAGCGAGACAGGGGAATCACCCCTCCACTTT. The gene calls are TRBV7-3 and TRBJ1-6, with 8 bases aligning to TRBD1. Trimming removed 5 bases from V and 10 bases from J; junction bases left unmatched: 4. Looked up from germline, CDR1 is SGHTA and CDR2 is FQGTGA. This CDR3 comprises 13 residues.